This record concerns one T cell receptor beta chain sequence. TCRB transcripts that were expressed got sequenced, as all of the isolated RNA had been reverse transcribed. Sequencing was performed with immunoSEQ multiplex PCR; in TCRdb, only in-frame clones are kept and a portion is missing. This table holds 220,000 or so clones, under 70% found once. This sample is part of a study of beta chain features in type 1 diabetes. V dropped 0 bases and J dropped 8 bases, with 14 bases sitting between them. Germline loops: CDR1 SEHNR, CDR2 FQNEAQ (reference sequence). This CDR3 is built from 15 residues. The rearrangement uses TRBV7-9 and TRBJ2-1, with no clear D. This TCR derives from a man aged 25 to 40 in good health. Material: naive CD4+ T cells from blood. This CDR3 reads CASSLATARQDEQFF. The CDR3 DNA sequence: TGTGCCAGCAGCTTAGCCACGGCCCGCCAAGATGAGCAGTTCTTC. Using reference TRBV7-9 and TRBJ2-1 for the parts outside the CDR3, the full variable domain is DTGVSQNPRHKITKRGQNVTFRCDPISEHNRLYWYRQTLGQGPEFLTYFQNEAQLEKSRLLSDRFSAERPKGSFSTLEIQRTEQGDSAMYLCASSLATARQDEQFFGPGTRLTVL.